Below are 17 T cell receptor beta chains sequenced from a single sample in a study of OX40 agonist ivuxolimab in advanced cancers. Receptor libraries were prepared by the immunoSEQ multiplex PCR assay. Not all clones reach the TCRdb copy of this immuneACCESS table, which keeps in-frame sequences only. Checked studies attribute under half of the gap to unresolved V genes and leave the rest unexplained. Here the sample has tens of thousands of clones; roughly 84% occur a single time. 20% to 30% of the sample is held by the ten biggest clonotypes. Specimen: CD4+ or CD8+ T cells sorted from blood, collected in a trial of the OX40 agonist ivuxolimab. Every receptor here comes from an adult with an advanced solid tumor such as melanoma, head and neck, liver or kidney cancer.

V and J are TRBV10-1 and TRBJ2-2; 8 bases line up with TRBD2. Germline CDR1 WNHNN, CDR2 SYGVQD (reference sequence). The CDR3 is 14 residues long. The ends lost 6 bases at V and 5 bases at J; junction bases unmatched: 5. Here the CDR3 DNA reads TGCGCCAGCAGCGGGAGGGCCGAGACCGGGGAGCTGTTTTTT. This gives the protein CASSGRAETGELFF.

The chain has TRBV5-6 and TRBJ2-3; no reliable D call. The CDR3 spans 14 residues. From germline, CDR1 is SGHDT and CDR2 YYEEEE. Trimming removed 0 bases at V and 6 bases at J, with 11 bases between. CDR3 nucleotides: TGTGCCAGCAGCTTGGGGCTCGCTCGGGATACGCAGTATTTT. This codes for CASSLGLARDTQYF.

The J gene is TRBJ1-4, the V gene TRBV9, with D unresolved. The CDR3 spans 14 residues. Trimming pared 4 bases from V and 8 bases from J, leaving 15 bases between. CDR1 SGDLS and CDR2 YYNGEE come from the germline V gene. Written as DNA, the CDR3 is TGTGCCAGCAGCCCGGGGTGGGGTCAGGAAAAACTGTTTTTT. Amino acid sequence: CASSPGWGQEKLFF.

The V call is TRBV11-2, the J call TRBJ2-1; the match to TRBD2 covers 8 bases. The CDR3 consists of 15 residues. Germline V lookup: CDR1 SGHAT, CDR2 FQNNGV. Unmatched junction bases numbered 12, after V lost 6 bases and J lost 8 bases. This CDR3 reads CASRPLGGRLYEQFF. CDR3 sequence (DNA): TGTGCCAGCAGACCTCTAGGCGGGAGGTTGTATGAGCAGTTCTTC.

The rearrangement joins TRBV28 to TRBJ2-1, with D maybe TRBD2 (5 bases). V was cut by 8 bases and J by 0 bases, with 14 bases left in between. CDR3 length: 15 amino acids. Germline CDR1 and CDR2: MDHEN and SYDVKM. In DNA, the CDR3 is TGTGCCAGCGATTTCCTAGGGAGCTCCTACAATGAGCAGTTCTTC. Amino acid sequence: CASDFLGSSYNEQFF.

V gene TRBV6-5 combines with J gene TRBJ1-5; weak D call: TRBD1 (6 bases). This CDR3 has 15 amino acids. V lost 5 bases, J lost 4 bases, and 15 bases lay in between. Germline V gene sequence: CDR1 MNHEY, CDR2 SVGAGI. The CDR3 sequence is CASSMSPGDNQPQHF. The CDR3 DNA reads as TGTGCCAGCAGTATGTCTCCAGGGGATAATCAGCCCCAGCATTTT.

The chain is built from TRBV6-5 and TRBJ2-3, with D perhaps matching TRBD2 (5 bases). Looked up from germline, CDR1 is MNHEY and CDR2 is SVGAGI. V was clipped by 10 bases and J by 4 bases, with 9 bases between them. CDR3 length: 11 amino acids. This CDR3 reads CATKGADTQYF. The CDR3 region has the DNA TGTGCCACCAAGGGAGCAGATACGCAGTATTTT.

This clone was observed a single time. The CDR3 loop reads CASSLTLAAYSYNEQFF. The CDR3 coding sequence is TGCGCCAGCAGCTTGACGCTAGCGGCCTACTCCTACAATGAGCAGTTCTTC. The chain employs TRBV5-1 and TRBJ2-1; 7 nucleotides line up with TRBD2. Germline loops: CDR1 SGHRS, CDR2 YFSETQ. The CDR3 consists of 17 residues. After removal of 1 base from V and 0 bases from J, the junction contained 7 bases not matched to a gene.

The chain has TRBV28 and TRBJ2-1; 11 positions match TRBD1. Germline values: CDR1 MDHEN, CDR2 SYDVKM. The CDR3 totals 18 residues. V lost 3 bases, J lost 0 bases, and 7 bases stayed unmatched. CDR3 DNA sequence: TGTGCCAGCAGTTTTCGGGACAGGGGGGCCCTCTCCTACAATGAGCAGTTCTTC. Its protein is CASSFRDRGALSYNEQFF.

V usage is TRBV6-5 and J usage is TRBJ1-1, with a weak D call TRBD1 (6 bases). Germline-derived CDR1 and CDR2 are MNHEY and SVGAGI. The V gene lost 2 bases and the J gene lost 3 bases, with 13 bases spanning the gap. The CDR3 loop spans 15 amino acids. CDR3 coding DNA: TGTGCCAGCAGTTACAGCAGGGGTCGGTACACTGAAGCTTTCTTT. It specifies CASSYSRGRYTEAFF.

The chain uses TRBV6-6 and TRBJ1-1, with no clear D. V was shortened by 8 bases and J by 5 bases, with 12 bases between the two germline ends. The CDR3 length is 12 residues. CDR1 is MNHNY, CDR2 SVGAGI, per germline (reference sequence). CDR3 DNA: TGTGCCAGCGGTCGGGAGGGAACTGAAGCTTTCTTT. Encoded protein: CASGREGTEAFF.

The chain carries TRBV5-6 and TRBJ2-7, with TRBD2 matching over 14 bases. CDR3 size: 17 residues. Germline V gene lookup returns CDR1 SGHDT and CDR2 YYEEEE. The V segment lost 3 bases and the J segment 9 bases; nucleotides outside the gene matches: 14. CDR3 loop: CASSWGLAGAPAYGQYF. CDR3 DNA: TGTGCCAGCAGCTGGGGACTAGCGGGAGCGCCGGCGTATGGGCAGTACTTC.

The rearrangement links TRBV6-5 to TRBJ2-1; D gene uncertain. The CDR3 spans 15 residues. V was shortened by 2 bases and J by 9 bases, with 17 bases between the two germline ends. CDR1 MNHEY and CDR2 SVGAGI come from the germline V gene. In DNA form, the CDR3 reads TGTGCCAGCAGTTACACCCTATCAAGAGATAGTGAGCAGTTCTTC. Translating gives CASSYTLSRDSEQFF.

The chain combines TRBV4-1 with TRBJ2-7; no clear D. Germline V gene data show CDR1 as MGHRA and CDR2 as YSYEKL. The CDR3 has 13 amino acids. Trimming took 1 base from V and 3 from J, leaving 7 bases between them. The CDR3: CASSQVENYEQYF. The CDR3 coding sequence is TGCGCCAGCAGCCAAGTAGAGAACTACGAGCAGTACTTC.

V gene TRBV7-6 combines with J gene TRBJ2-1; TRBD2 agrees at 13 bases. Germline V gives CDR1 SGHVS, CDR2 FNYEAQ. The CDR3 runs 18 residues. J lost 2 bases, V lost 5 bases, and 9 bases had no gene match. CDR3 DNA: TGTGCCAGCAGCCAAACCGGGACTAGCGGGGTCCCCTACAATGAGCAGTTCTTC. It translates to CASSQTGTSGVPYNEQFF. Full variable domain (rest looked up from reference TRBV7-6 and TRBJ2-1): GAGVSQSPRYKVTKRGQDVALRCDPISGHVSLYWYRQALGQGPEFLTYFNYEAQQDKSGLPNDRFSAERPEGSISTLTIQRTEQRDSAMYRCASSQTGTSGVPYNEQFFGPGTRLTVL.

This chain uses TRBV27 with TRBJ2-7; D may be TRBD2 (7 bases). V was shortened by 6 bases and J by 3 bases, with 15 bases between the two germline ends. Germline lookup yields CDR1 MNHEY and CDR2 SMNVEV (reference sequence). The CDR3 sequence is 14 residues long. Here the CDR3 DNA reads TGTGCCAGCAGGCAGGCCGGGGGGCGCTACGAGCAGTACTTC. This encodes CASRQAGGRYEQYF.

The chain employs TRBV7-3 and TRBJ1-1; TRBD1 agrees at 7 bases. Per the germline V gene, CDR1 is SGHTA and CDR2 is FQGTGA. With V trimmed by 5 bases and J by 5 bases, 5 bases remained unmatched. The CDR3 sequence is 13 residues long. This CDR3 is CASSPGGGTEAFF. The CDR3 nucleotides read TGTGCCAGCAGCCCAGGGGGGGGAACTGAAGCTTTCTTT.